This passage covers 5 T cell receptor beta chains from one sample sequenced in a study of identical twins. TCRdb re-called the 5' RACE reads through MiXCR, storing one row per CDR3 protein. Among 250,000 to 350,000 distinct CDR3 sequences listed, more than 6.5% were seen once. This sample was also put to use in a study of yellow fever vaccine responses in identical twins.

Specimen: memory (CD45RO+) T cells sorted from blood. Source of these receptors: a woman aged 18-30 years in good health.

This clonotype was recorded many times. The chain employs TRBV7-8 and TRBJ1-5, with D hard to call. This CDR3 comprises 14 residues. Germline V lookup: CDR1 SGHVS, CDR2 FQNEAQ. Trimming took 3 bases from V and 3 from J, leaving 9 bases between them. CDR3 amino acids: CASSFNSINQPQHF. The CDR3 DNA reads as TGTGCCAGCAGCTTCAACAGCATCAATCAGCCCCAGCATTTT.

DNA for the CDR3: TGTGCCAGCAGTCCACGCAGGGGGTCAGAGACCCAGTACTTC. Protein product: CASSPRRGSETQYF. The V gene is TRBV12-3 or TRBV12-4, the J gene TRBJ2-5, with TRBD1 matching over 7 bases. This CDR3 is 14 amino acids long. Germline trimming cut 5 bases from V and 4 bases from J; bases unmatched to any gene: 7.

The chain joins TRBV27 to TRBJ2-1; tentatively, D is TRBD1 or TRBD2 (5 bases each). The CDR3 consists of 16 residues. The V gene's germline CDR1 is MNHEY and CDR2 SMNVEV (reference sequence). Trimming stripped 5 bases from V and 2 bases from J, with 16 bases between. The CDR3 region is CASSKSGTPAYNEQFF. CDR3 DNA sequence: TGTGCCAGCAGTAAATCCGGGACCCCGGCCTACAATGAGCAGTTCTTC.

This clonotype was recorded a few times. This sequence joins TRBV29-1 and TRBJ2-2; TRBD2 matches 10 bases. Germline values: CDR1 SQVTM, CDR2 ANQGSEA. V gave up 6 bases and J gave up 7 bases; unmatched junction bases: 14. This CDR3 has 16 residues. This chain's CDR3 is CSVRTSGTLTIGELFF. DNA of the CDR3: TGCAGCGTCAGAACTAGCGGGACCCTAACAATCGGGGAGCTGTTTTTT.

This clonotype came up a few times. CDR3: CASSPGQGNNQPQHF. The CDR3 DNA sequence: TGTGCCAGCAGCCCCGGACAGGGGAACAATCAGCCCCAGCATTTT. This rearrangement joins TRBV2 to TRBJ1-5; 9 positions agree with TRBD1. Germline CDR1 is SNHLY and CDR2 is FYNNEI. CDR3 length equals 15 residues. J was trimmed by 3 bases and V by 6 bases; bases with no gene match: 6. Variable domain in full (rest from reference TRBV2 and TRBJ1-5): EPEVTQTPSHQVTQMGQEVILRCVPISNHLYFYWYRQILGQKVEFLVSFYNNEISEKSEIFDDQFSVERPDGSNFTLKIRSTKLEDSAMYFCASSPGQGNNQPQHFGDGTRLSIL.